Listed here are 28 T cell receptor beta chains from one sample, sequenced in a study of T cell repertoires in ileal Crohn's disease. Clones were read by immunoSEQ multiplex PCR, and TCRdb kept only the in-frame ones, dropping some. This sample has around 17,000 clones, with 60% found just once. Sequencing used ileal tissue. Receptors originate from an adult with Crohn's disease.

The chain has TRBV7-2 and TRBJ2-3, with TRBD2 identical over 16 bases. CDR3 length equals 18 residues. Trimming took 6 bases from V and 5 from J; bases not matched to a gene: 11. Germline values: CDR1 SGHTA, CDR2 FQGNSA. CDR3 residues: CASRFPGLAGGQVDTQYF. The CDR3, as DNA: TGTGCCAGCAGATTCCCGGGACTAGCGGGAGGGCAAGTAGATACGCAGTATTTT.

The V call is TRBV19, the J call TRBJ1-1, with D tentatively TRBD1 (5 bases). CDR3 size: 12 residues. Trimming removed 3 bases at V and 6 bases at J, with 8 bases between. Germline CDR1 reads LNHDA; CDR2 reads SQIVND (reference sequence). The CDR3 DNA sequence: TGTGCCAGTAGTATCGAAGGGGCTGAAGCTTTCTTT. Protein product: CASSIEGAEAFF.

CDR3 amino acids: CASSLDGRAIEQYF. The CDR3 nucleotides are TGTGCCAGCAGCTTGGACGGGAGGGCCATCGAGCAGTACTTC. The chain has TRBV5-4 and TRBJ2-7; the match to TRBD2 covers 8 bases. The CDR3 consists of 14 residues. CDR1 and CDR2 from the germline V gene are SGHNT and YYREEE (reference sequence). After removal of 0 bases from V and 6 bases from J, the junction contained 5 bases not matched to a gene.

This clone has just a few counts. The gene calls are TRBV28 and TRBJ2-1; 7 nucleotides align to TRBD2. The trim removed 4 bases at V and 8 bases at J, leaving 11 bases unmatched. There are 15 residues in the CDR3. Germline assignment: CDR1 MDHEN and CDR2 SYDVKM. CDR3 in amino acids: CASSSPSLARDEQFF. The CDR3 DNA follows: TGTGCCAGCAGTTCCCCTTCACTAGCGAGGGATGAGCAGTTCTTC.

V usage is TRBV11-2 and J usage is TRBJ1-1, with D possibly matching TRBD1 (5 bases). The V and J ends lost 1 base and 6 bases respectively, with 12 bases between them. Per the germline V gene, CDR1 is SGHAT and CDR2 is FQNNGV. This CDR3 is 14 amino acids long. Here the CDR3 DNA reads TGTGCCAGCAGCTTAGGAGCCAGGGCATCTGAAGCTTTCTTT. Translating it yields CASSLGARASEAFF.

The J gene is TRBJ2-6, the V gene TRBV5-4; no definite D call. CDR1 is SGHNT and CDR2 is YYREEE in the germline V gene (reference sequence). CDR3 length equals 16 residues. Deletions cut 4 bases from V and 0 bases from J, with 11 bases between. The CDR3 here is CASSPTLSSGANVLTF. The CDR3, as DNA: TGTGCCAGCAGCCCCACCCTAAGCTCTGGGGCCAACGTCCTGACTTTC.

The CDR3 here is CASYRQANTEAFF. The CDR3 bases are TGTGCCAGCTACCGACAGGCGAACACTGAAGCTTTCTTT. This chain joins TRBV6-6 and TRBJ1-1, with D possibly matching TRBD1 (6 bases). The length of the CDR3 is 13 residues. Between the trimmed V and J ends, which lost 8 bases and 1 base, there was a span of 11 bases. Germline V gene lookup returns CDR1 MNHNY and CDR2 SVGAGI (reference sequence).

This chain joins TRBV5-4 and TRBJ2-4, with TRBD2 identical over 9 bases. CDR1 is SGHNT and CDR2 is YYREEE in the germline V gene (reference sequence). J gave up 7 bases and V 4 bases, and 12 bases lay outside the gene matches. CDR3 length equals 16 residues. The CDR3, as DNA: TGTGCCAGCAGCATAACTAGCGGGTCCCCTGGGAACATTCAGTACTTC. Protein product: CASSITSGSPGNIQYF.

V and J are TRBV7-9 and TRBJ1-1; D may be TRBD1 (5 bases). The CDR3 has 14 amino acids. V was cut by 3 bases and J by 4 bases, with 12 bases left in between. From germline, CDR1 is SEHNR and CDR2 FQNEAQ (reference sequence). The CDR3 protein is CASSFGHAGTEAFF. The DNA of the CDR3 is TGTGCCAGCAGCTTCGGACATGCAGGCACTGAAGCTTTCTTT.

This clone was recorded a few times. The V and J genes are TRBV6-1 and TRBJ2-2; the match to TRBD1 covers 9 bases. Germline CDR1 MNHNS, CDR2 SASEGT. V gave up 6 bases and J gave up 6 bases; unmatched junction bases: 8. The CDR3 length is 15 residues. The CDR3 nucleotides read TGTGCCAGCAGGAGGACAGGGGAGAAGGCCGGGGAGCTGTTTTTT. Protein product: CASRRTGEKAGELFF.

The genes are TRBV28 and TRBJ1-1; tentative D call: TRBD1 (6 bases). CDR1 is MDHEN, CDR2 SYDVKM, per germline. V lost 7 bases and J 4 bases, leaving 16 bases between the germline ends. The CDR3 has 14 amino acids. The CDR3 DNA sequence: TGTGCCAGCAAACCCCACGGGGGGGCCACTGAAGCTTTCTTT. It encodes CASKPHGGATEAFF.

This clone appeared a few times. V is TRBV15 and J is TRBJ1-1; 9 bases are a match to TRBD1. Germline trimming cut 5 bases from V and 1 base from J; bases unmatched to any gene: 2. Per germline, CDR1 LNHNV and CDR2 YYDKDF (reference sequence). The CDR3 sequence is 14 residues long. The CDR3 DNA reads TGTGCCACCAGCCAGGGACAGGGGAACACTGAAGCTTTCTTT. It translates to CATSQGQGNTEAFF.

CDR3 protein: CASTRQGAVYEQYF. The CDR3 bases are TGTGCCAGTACCCGACAGGGGGCAGTCTACGAGCAGTACTTC. This chain uses TRBV19 with TRBJ2-7, with 10 nucleotides matching TRBD1. CDR1 and CDR2 (germline): LNHDA, SQIVND (reference sequence). With 7 bases clipped from V and 3 bases from J, the junction kept 6 bases outside the gene matches. The CDR3 has 14 amino acids.

The chain employs TRBV7-6 and TRBJ2-7, with D tentatively TRBD2 (5 bases). The CDR3 contains 14 residues. Germline CDR1 reads SGHVS; CDR2 reads FNYEAQ. Trimming removed 5 bases at V and 4 bases at J, with 15 bases between. CDR3 sequence reads: CASSPSTSGYEQYF. The CDR3 bases are TGTGCCAGCAGCCCCTCGACCAGCGGATACGAGCAGTACTTC. The full variable domain, with the rest looked up from reference TRBV7-6 and TRBJ2-7, is GAGVSQSPRYKVTKRGQDVALRCDPISGHVSLYWYRQALGQGPEFLTYFNYEAQQDKSGLPNDRFSAERPEGSISTLTIQRTEQRDSAMYRCASSPSTSGYEQYFGPGTRLTVT.

The rearrangement links TRBV6-8 to TRBJ2-1; 10 nucleotides align to TRBD2. In germline, CDR1 is MNHGY, CDR2 SAAAGT. The CDR3 covers 14 residues. V shed 4 bases, J shed 6 bases, and the junction held 3 bases outside the gene matches. CDR3 protein: CASSSSSGSNEQFF. Written as DNA, the CDR3 is TGTGCCAGCAGTTCCTCTAGCGGGAGCAATGAGCAGTTCTTC.

This clone was counted a few times. The chain combines TRBV19 with TRBJ1-2; tentatively, D is TRBD1 (6 bases). This CDR3 contains 12 residues. CDR1 and CDR2 (germline): LNHDA, SQIVND (reference sequence). V shed 7 bases and J shed 4 bases, with 10 bases lying between them. CDR3 loop: CASTGQIYGYTF. The DNA for the CDR3 is TGTGCCAGTACCGGACAGATCTATGGCTACACCTTC.

This clone was detected once. This sequence joins TRBV5-1 and TRBJ2-3; perhaps TRBD1 as D (5 bases). Germline lookup yields CDR1 SGHRS and CDR2 YFSETQ. Deletions cut 3 bases from V and 4 bases from J, with 12 bases between. The CDR3 runs 14 residues. In nucleotides, the CDR3 is TGCGCCAGCAGCTACCGACAGCCAGCAGATACGCAGTATTTT. Translated: CASSYRQPADTQYF.

The chain employs TRBV4-2 and TRBJ2-3, with TRBD2 matching 9 bases. This CDR3 spans 18 amino acids. V lost 0 bases to trimming and J lost 2 bases; unmatched junction nucleotides: 9. From germline, CDR1 is LGHNA and CDR2 YNFKEQ. CDR3 sequence reads: CASSQDSGSEFNTDTQYF. The DNA for the CDR3 is TGTGCCAGCAGCCAAGATAGCGGGAGCGAATTTAACACAGATACGCAGTATTTT.

This clone is categorized as medium-sized. The CDR3 region has the DNA TGTGCCAGCAGCTTCCGGGGAAATCAGCCCCAGCATTTT. Encoded protein: CASSFRGNQPQHF. The chain combines TRBV7-2 with TRBJ1-5, with no clear D. Trimming stripped 3 bases from V and 4 bases from J, with 7 bases between. CDR1 is SGHTA, CDR2 FQGNSA, per germline. The length of the CDR3 is 13 residues.

The chain employs TRBV20-1 and TRBJ2-1; 10 nucleotides match TRBD2. This CDR3 region has 11 residues. The germline V gene has CDR1 DFQATT and CDR2 SNEGSKA (reference sequence). V dropped 5 bases and J dropped 15; count of bases not matched to a gene: 7. CDR3 DNA sequence: TGCAGTGCTTTTACTAGCGGGATGGCGTTCTTC. It specifies CSAFTSGMAFF.

This rearrangement joins TRBV7-9 to TRBJ1-5; D gene ambiguous. The V gene lost 5 bases and the J gene lost 6 bases, with 11 bases spanning the gap. Germline CDR1 SEHNR, CDR2 FQNEAQ (reference sequence). This CDR3 spans 13 amino acids. Here the CDR3 DNA reads TGTGCCAGCAGCCCACCGAGCGGTCAGCCCCAGCATTTT. Translated: CASSPPSGQPQHF. Full variable domain (rest looked up from reference TRBV7-9 and TRBJ1-5): DTGVSQNPRHKITKRGQNVTFRCDPISEHNRLYWYRQTLGQGPEFLTYFQNEAQLEKSRLLSDRFSAERPKGSFSTLEIQRTEQGDSAMYLCASSPPSGQPQHFGDGTRLSIL.

This chain joins TRBV6-5 and TRBJ2-1; TRBD2 matches at 13 bases. Germline V lookup: CDR1 MNHEY, CDR2 SVGAGI. The CDR3 is 15 residues long. Trimming removed 5 bases from V and 6 bases from J; junction bases left unmatched: 4. The CDR3 region is CASSPTSGRANEQFF. In DNA form, the CDR3 reads TGTGCCAGCAGTCCCACTAGCGGGAGGGCCAATGAGCAGTTCTTC.

The V call is TRBV4-2, the J call TRBJ2-2; 10 positions match TRBD2. The CDR3 is made up of 16 amino acids. Per the germline V gene, CDR1 is LGHNA and CDR2 is YNFKEQ. V dropped 4 bases and J dropped 0; count of bases not matched to a gene: 2. Here the CDR3 DNA reads TGTGCCAGCAGCCGAGGACTAGCGGCGAACACCGGGGAGCTGTTTTTT. Its protein is CASSRGLAANTGELFF.

The rearrangement joins TRBV4-2 to TRBJ1-2; TRBD1 might be the D (6 bases). The germline V gene has CDR1 LGHNA and CDR2 YNFKEQ. CDR3 length: 17 residues. V dropped 0 bases and J dropped 5 bases, with 19 bases sitting between them. This CDR3 is CASSQDATGKFGYGYTF. In nucleotides, the CDR3 is TGTGCCAGCAGCCAAGACGCCACAGGGAAGTTCGGATATGGCTACACCTTC.

The CDR3 spells CASSPGTYHGYTF. CDR3 bases: TGTGCCAGCAGCCCGGGGACATACCATGGCTACACCTTC. J is TRBJ1-2 and V is TRBV6-5; weak D call: TRBD1 (6 bases). This CDR3 spans 13 amino acids. Germline V lookup: CDR1 MNHEY, CDR2 SVGAGI. Trimming removed 6 bases at V and 6 bases at J, with 14 bases between.

The DNA for the CDR3 is TGTGCCAGCAGTGAGAAAGGAGGCCTGTTTGGCACAGATACGCAGTATTTT. Its translation is CASSEKGGLFGTDTQYF. The chain recombines TRBV2 with TRBJ2-3; D possibly corresponds to TRBD2 (5 bases). The CDR3 extends over 17 amino acids. Germline V gives CDR1 SNHLY, CDR2 FYNNEI. With 3 bases removed from V and 1 base from J, the gap between germline ends came to 17 bases.

The rearrangement links TRBV4-2 to TRBJ2-7, with a tentative D call TRBD2 (6 bases). CDR3 length equals 15 residues. Trimming removed 1 base from V and 2 bases from J, with 12 bases in between. CDR1 is LGHNA and CDR2 is YNFKEQ in the germline V gene. The CDR3 DNA reads as TGTGCCAGCAGCCAAGGGGCTAGCGCTACCTACGAGCAGTACTTC. Protein product: CASSQGASATYEQYF.

The J gene is TRBJ2-1, the V gene TRBV6-4; the D gene is possibly TRBD2 (5 bases). Trimming left V 0 bases short and J 6 bases short, with 15 bases between. Germline CDR1 MRHNA, CDR2 SNTAGT. The CDR3 is made up of 16 amino acids. CDR3 loop: CASSDSFTGDSNEQFF. The CDR3 nucleotides read TGTGCCAGCAGTGACTCTTTTACCGGGGATAGCAATGAGCAGTTCTTC.